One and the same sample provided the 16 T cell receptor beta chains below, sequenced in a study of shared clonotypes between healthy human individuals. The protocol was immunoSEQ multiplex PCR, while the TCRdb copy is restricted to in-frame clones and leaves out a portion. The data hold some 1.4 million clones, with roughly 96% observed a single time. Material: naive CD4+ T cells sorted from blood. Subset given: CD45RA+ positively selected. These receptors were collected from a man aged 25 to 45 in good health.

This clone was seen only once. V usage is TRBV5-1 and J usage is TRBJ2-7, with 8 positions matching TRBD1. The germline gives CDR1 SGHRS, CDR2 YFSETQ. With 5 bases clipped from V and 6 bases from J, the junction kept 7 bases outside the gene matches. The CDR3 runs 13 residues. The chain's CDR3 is CASSEQGALEQYF. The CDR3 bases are TGCGCCAGCAGTGAGCAGGGGGCTCTCGAGCAGTACTTC.

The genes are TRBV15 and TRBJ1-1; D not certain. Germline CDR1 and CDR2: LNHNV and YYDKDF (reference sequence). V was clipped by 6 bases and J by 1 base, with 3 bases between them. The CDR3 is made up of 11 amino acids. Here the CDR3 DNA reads TGTGCCACCAGAAAGAACACTGAAGCTTTCTTT. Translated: CATRKNTEAFF.

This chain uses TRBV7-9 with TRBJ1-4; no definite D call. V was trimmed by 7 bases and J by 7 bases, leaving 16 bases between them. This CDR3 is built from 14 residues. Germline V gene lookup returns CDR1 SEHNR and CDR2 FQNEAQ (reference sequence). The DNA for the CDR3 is TGTGCCAGCATAAGACCCGGGAGCGCTGAAAAACTGTTTTTT. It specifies CASIRPGSAEKLFF.

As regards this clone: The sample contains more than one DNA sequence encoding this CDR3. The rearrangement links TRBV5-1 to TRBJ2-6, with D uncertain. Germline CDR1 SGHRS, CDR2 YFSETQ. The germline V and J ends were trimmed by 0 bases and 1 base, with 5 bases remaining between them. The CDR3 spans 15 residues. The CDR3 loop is CASSLGASGANVLTF. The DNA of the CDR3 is TGCGCCAGCAGCTTGGGGGCGTCTGGGGCCAACGTCCTGACTTTC. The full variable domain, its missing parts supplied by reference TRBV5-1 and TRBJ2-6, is KAGVTQTPRYLIKTRGQQVTLSCSPISGHRSVSWYQQTPGQGLQFLFEYFSETQRNKGNFPGRFSGRQFSNSRSEMNVSTLELGDSALYLCASSLGASGANVLTFGAGSRLTVL.

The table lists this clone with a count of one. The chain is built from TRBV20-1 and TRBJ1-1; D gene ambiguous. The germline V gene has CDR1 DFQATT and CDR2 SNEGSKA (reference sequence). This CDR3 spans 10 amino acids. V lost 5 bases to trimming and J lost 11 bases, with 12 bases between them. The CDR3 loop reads CSAPQSGAFF. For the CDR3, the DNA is TGCAGTGCTCCACAATCTGGGGCTTTCTTT.

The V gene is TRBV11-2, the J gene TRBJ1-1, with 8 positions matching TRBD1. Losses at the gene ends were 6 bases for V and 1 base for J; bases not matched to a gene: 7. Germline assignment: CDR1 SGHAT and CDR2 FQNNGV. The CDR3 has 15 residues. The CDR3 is CASRLTGATNTEAFF. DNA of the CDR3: TGTGCCAGCAGGCTGACAGGGGCTACGAACACTGAAGCTTTCTTT.

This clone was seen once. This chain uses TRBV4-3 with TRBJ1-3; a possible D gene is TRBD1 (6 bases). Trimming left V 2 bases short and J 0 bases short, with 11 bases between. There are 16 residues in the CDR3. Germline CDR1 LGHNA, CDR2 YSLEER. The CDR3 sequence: CASSQIGQNSGNTIYF. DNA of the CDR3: TGCGCCAGCAGCCAAATCGGACAGAACTCTGGAAACACCATATATTTT.

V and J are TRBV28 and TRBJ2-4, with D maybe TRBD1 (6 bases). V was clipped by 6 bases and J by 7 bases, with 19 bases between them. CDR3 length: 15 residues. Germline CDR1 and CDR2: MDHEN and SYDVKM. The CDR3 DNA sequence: TGTGCCAGCAGCTCTAACAGGGTTGGGTTTAACATTCAGTACTTC. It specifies CASSSNRVGFNIQYF.

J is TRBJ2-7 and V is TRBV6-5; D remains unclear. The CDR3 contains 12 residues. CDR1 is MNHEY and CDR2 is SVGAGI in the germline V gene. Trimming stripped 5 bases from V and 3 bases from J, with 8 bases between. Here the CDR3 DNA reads TGTGCCAGCAGTCGCGGATACTACGAGCAGTACTTC. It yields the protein CASSRGYYEQYF.

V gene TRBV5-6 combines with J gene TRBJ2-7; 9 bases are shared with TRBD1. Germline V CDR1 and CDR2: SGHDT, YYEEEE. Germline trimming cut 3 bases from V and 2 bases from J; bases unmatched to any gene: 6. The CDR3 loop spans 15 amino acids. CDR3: CASSWAGTGPYEQYF. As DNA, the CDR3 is TGTGCCAGCAGCTGGGCAGGGACAGGGCCCTACGAGCAGTACTTC.

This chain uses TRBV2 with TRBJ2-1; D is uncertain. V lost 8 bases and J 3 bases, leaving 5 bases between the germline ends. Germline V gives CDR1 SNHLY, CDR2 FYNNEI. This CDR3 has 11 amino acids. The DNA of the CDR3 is TGTGCCAGCGGTTACTACAATGAGCAGTTCTTC. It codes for CASGYYNEQFF.

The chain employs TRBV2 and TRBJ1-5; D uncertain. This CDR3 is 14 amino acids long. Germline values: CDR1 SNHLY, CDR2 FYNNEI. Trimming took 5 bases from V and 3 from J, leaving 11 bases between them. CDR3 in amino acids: CASSLDGPNQPQHF. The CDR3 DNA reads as TGTGCCAGCAGTCTTGACGGACCCAATCAGCCCCAGCATTTT.

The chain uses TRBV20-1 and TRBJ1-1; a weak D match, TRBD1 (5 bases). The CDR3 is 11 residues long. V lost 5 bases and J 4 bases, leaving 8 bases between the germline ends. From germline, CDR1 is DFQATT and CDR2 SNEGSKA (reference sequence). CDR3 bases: TGCAGTGCTGCAGGGACCACTGAAGCTTTCTTT. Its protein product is CSAAGTTEAFF.

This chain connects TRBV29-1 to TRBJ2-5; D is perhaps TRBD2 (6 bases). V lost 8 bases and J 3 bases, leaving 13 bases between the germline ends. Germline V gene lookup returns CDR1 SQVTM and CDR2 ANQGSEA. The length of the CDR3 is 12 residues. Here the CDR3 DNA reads TGCAGCACCACCCGCGGGGAAGAGACCCAGTACTTC. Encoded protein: CSTTRGEETQYF.

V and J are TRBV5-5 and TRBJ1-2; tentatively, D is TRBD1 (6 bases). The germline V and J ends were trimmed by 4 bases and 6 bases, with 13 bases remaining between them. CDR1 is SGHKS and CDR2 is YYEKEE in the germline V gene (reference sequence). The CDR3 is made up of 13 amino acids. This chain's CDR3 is CASSLQGLHGYTF. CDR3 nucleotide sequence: TGTGCCAGCAGCCTGCAGGGGTTGCATGGCTACACCTTC.

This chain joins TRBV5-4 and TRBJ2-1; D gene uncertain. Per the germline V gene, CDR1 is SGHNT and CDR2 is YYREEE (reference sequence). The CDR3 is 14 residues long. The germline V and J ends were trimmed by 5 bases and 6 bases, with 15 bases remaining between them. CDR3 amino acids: CASRSASGPNEQFF. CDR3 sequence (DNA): TGTGCCAGCAGGAGCGCGTCCGGACCCAATGAGCAGTTCTTC.